Sequencing of this T cell receptor beta chain was carried out in a study of blood T cell repertoires in COVID-19. Looking at the study overall: Italy, Spain and the United States were the sources of the convalescent and acute COVID-19 samples.

V shed 6 bases and J shed 1 base, with 12 bases lying between them. The CDR3 covers 14 residues. Germline values: CDR1 SEHNR, CDR2 FQNEAQ (reference sequence). As originally analysed: Counts of nucleated cells, estimated from reference gene primer amplification, were obtained. Method: immunoSEQ multiplex PCR; TCRdb's copy keeps in-frame clones and lacks some. The DNA was the basis for D and trimming; V, J and clone size are from that table. The sample has just over 90,000 clones; almost 90% are singletons. The rearrangement uses TRBV7-9 and TRBJ1-1, with D possibly matching TRBD1 (6 bases). Sequenced: peripheral blood. The sequence derives from a human donor with active COVID-19. The donor label of this sample is uncertain. In DNA form, the CDR3 reads TGTGCCAGCAGGCCTGGGGGACAGAACACTGAAGCTTTCTTT. Its protein is CASRPGGQNTEAFF. Full variable domain (missing parts from reference TRBV7-9 and TRBJ1-1): DTGVSQNPRHKITKRGQNVTFRCDPISEHNRLYWYRQTLGQGPEFLTYFQNEAQLEKSRLLSDRFSAERPKGSFSTLEIQRTEQGDSAMYLCASRPGGQNTEAFFGQGTRLTVV.